This TCR beta chain was found in a study of cytomegalovirus exposure and HLA in healthy donors. PCR employed 60 Vbeta and 13 Jbeta primers. Profiling relied on immunoSEQ multiplex PCR, and the TCRdb table lists in-frame clones only, not all of them. Here the sample spans roughly 150,000 clones, about 79% being singletons. A note on this clone: What it binds is unknown.

General study points: An Asian-associated ancestry cluster reportedly showed fewer N-insertions than the approximately 670-donor mean in a later analysis. In vitro testing confirmed a few CMV-associated chains as specific for CMV antigens. In a later analysis, HLA-associated TCR beta chains were more clonally expanded than equally common others.

Sample: PBMCs. The TCR originated in a male donor in good health and CMV-seronegative.

The CDR3 spells CASSSGTGGGEKLFF. The CDR3 DNA follows: TGTGCCAGCAGCTCCGGGACAGGAGGGGGTGAAAAACTGTTTTTT. The gene calls are TRBV7-2 and TRBJ1-4; 8 nucleotides line up with TRBD1. Looked up from germline, CDR1 is SGHTA and CDR2 is FQGNSA. The CDR3 sequence is 15 residues long. Trimming removed 4 bases from V and 7 bases from J; junction bases left unmatched: 8. The variable domain in full, with the rest retrieved from reference TRBV7-2 and TRBJ1-4, is GAGVSQSPSNKVTEKGKDVELRCDPISGHTALYWYRQSLGQGLEFLIYFQGNSAPDKSGLPSDRFSAERTGGSVSTLTIQRTQQEDSAVYLCASSSGTGGGEKLFFGSGTQLSVL.